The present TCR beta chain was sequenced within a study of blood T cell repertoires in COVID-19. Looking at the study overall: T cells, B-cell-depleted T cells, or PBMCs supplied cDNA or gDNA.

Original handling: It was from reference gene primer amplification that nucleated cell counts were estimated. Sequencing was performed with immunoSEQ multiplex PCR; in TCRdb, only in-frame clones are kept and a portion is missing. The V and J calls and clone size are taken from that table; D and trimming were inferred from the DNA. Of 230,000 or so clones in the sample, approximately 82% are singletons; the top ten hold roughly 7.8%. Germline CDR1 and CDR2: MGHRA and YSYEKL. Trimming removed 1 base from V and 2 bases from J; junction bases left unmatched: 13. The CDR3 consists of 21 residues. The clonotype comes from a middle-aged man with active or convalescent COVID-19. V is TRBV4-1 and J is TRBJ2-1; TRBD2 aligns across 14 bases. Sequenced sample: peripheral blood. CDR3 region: CASSQGRRGTSGGLAYNEQFF. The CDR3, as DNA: TGCGCCAGCAGCCAAGGTCGGCGGGGGACTAGCGGGGGCCTCGCCTACAATGAGCAGTTCTTC.